This TCR beta chain was identified during a study of blood T cells in healthy people across ages. The study, taken as a whole, reports: TCR beta diversity, measured per million T cells, fell in a roughly linear way with age. Fewer expanded clones and more diversity marked long-lived versus aged donors.

The length of the CDR3 is 15 residues. Looked up from germline, CDR1 is MDHEN and CDR2 is SYDVKM. Trimming shortened V by 4 bases and J by 2 bases, and 14 bases separated the two germline ends. Notes on this clonotype: Its specificity is unknown.

Next came a second PCR, run for about 6 to 12 cycles, which used a sample-barcoded 5' primer along with a J-beta primer mix. TCRdb itself ran the 5' RACE reads through MiXCR, one entry per CDR3 protein. This table holds fewer than 950,000 distinct CDR3 sequences, 53% found once. The V call is TRBV28, the J call TRBJ2-5; D is undetermined. The sample taken for sequencing was blood. The clonotype comes from a man aged 80 or over in good health. CDR3 protein: CASSSLFVKQETQYF. The CDR3 coding sequence is TGTGCCAGCAGTTCCCTTTTCGTCAAGCAAGAGACCCAGTACTTC.